This T cell receptor beta chain was retrieved from a study of blood T cell repertoires in COVID-19. Germline CDR1 reads MDHEN; CDR2 reads SYDVKM. The CDR3 totals 13 residues. V shed 6 bases and J 5 bases; nucleotides not matched to a gene: 6. TCRdb keeps only in-frame clones here, not all; method: immunoSEQ multiplex PCR. Of about 330,000 clones in the sample, roughly 86% were seen once. Individuals drawn from about 26 US areas were about 18 to 90 years old. The chain has TRBV28 and TRBJ2-5; TRBD2 matches 7 bases. The sequencing sample was made of PBMCs or T cells enriched from blood (not recorded which). The sequence was collected from a woman aged 25 to 39 who had recovered from COVID-19. This CDR3 reads CASRKGGVETQYF. The CDR3 DNA sequence: TGTGCCAGCAGGAAGGGAGGGGTCGAGACCCAGTACTTC. Full variable domain (rest looked up from reference TRBV28 and TRBJ2-5): DVKVTQSSRYLVKRTGEKVFLECVQDMDHENMFWYRQDPGLGLRLIYFSYDVKMKEKGDIPEGYSVSREKKERFSLILESASTNQTSMYLCASRKGGVETQYFGPGTRLLVL.